Presented here are 9 T cell receptor beta chains from one specimen sequenced in a study of radiotherapy plus CTLA-4 blockade in lung cancer. TCRdb's copy holds only in-frame clones and misses some; the assay was immunoSEQ multiplex PCR. The sample lists tens of thousands of clones, around 80% occurring once. Source: peripheral blood, taken from a patient treated with radiotherapy plus ipilimumab. Receptors originate from a human donor with non-small cell lung cancer who had a complete response to radiotherapy plus ipilimumab.

The J gene is TRBJ2-5, the V gene TRBV10-3; the match to TRBD1 covers 9 bases. Germline CDR1 and CDR2: ENHRY and SYGVKD. J was trimmed by 5 bases and V by 9 bases; bases with no gene match: 13. This CDR3 comprises 15 residues. The DNA for the CDR3 is TGTGCCATAGGACCGGGACAGGGAAAAGGGGAGACCCAGTACTTC. Translating gives CAIGPGQGKGETQYF.

This sequence joins TRBV6-1 and TRBJ1-1; TRBD1 aligns across 9 bases. V dropped 7 bases and J dropped 4; count of bases not matched to a gene: 7. The length of the CDR3 is 14 residues. Germline V gives CDR1 MNHNS, CDR2 SASEGT. The CDR3 sequence: CASNLQGAGTEAFF. The CDR3, as DNA: TGTGCCAGCAATCTACAGGGGGCGGGCACTGAAGCTTTCTTT.

This rearrangement joins TRBV4-1 to TRBJ1-2; D might be TRBD1 (6 bases). V gave up 0 bases and J gave up 1 base, with 12 bases separating them. CDR1 MGHRA and CDR2 YSYEKL come from the germline V gene. The CDR3 runs to 16 residues. In DNA form, the CDR3 reads TGCGCCAGCAGCCAAGAGTACAGGACAGTTAACTATGGCTACACCTTC. Amino acids: CASSQEYRTVNYGYTF.

This clone was found a few times. The CDR3 nucleotides are TGTGCCAGCACTCAGCGGGGGGCGTCTGGAAACACCATATATTTT. It specifies CASTQRGASGNTIYF. The chain recombines TRBV6-6 with TRBJ1-3; a possible D gene is TRBD1 (6 bases). The CDR3 is 15 amino acids. Between the trimmed V and J ends, which lost 7 bases and 1 base, there was a span of 14 bases. Germline CDR1 reads MNHNY; CDR2 reads SVGAGI (reference sequence).

The chain combines TRBV7-6 with TRBJ1-1, with D possibly being TRBD1 (5 bases). This CDR3 is 15 amino acids long. Germline values: CDR1 SGHVS, CDR2 FNYEAQ. Trimming cost V 5 bases and J 1 base, with 14 bases left between them. The CDR3 coding sequence is TGTGCCAGCAGCCGGGACCGGATCTGGAACACTGAAGCTTTCTTT. Translated, it gives CASSRDRIWNTEAFF.

V is TRBV6-1 and J is TRBJ2-2, with 7 bases aligning to TRBD1. The CDR3 sequence is 14 residues long. The ends lost 6 bases at V and 3 bases at J; junction bases unmatched: 4. The germline V gene has CDR1 MNHNS and CDR2 SASEGT. Here the CDR3 DNA reads TGTGCCAGCAGCTGGGACAGAGACACCGGGGAGCTGTTTTTT. Its translation: CASSWDRDTGELFF.

V gene TRBV7-2 combines with J gene TRBJ2-3; the match to TRBD2 covers 13 bases. Germline lookup yields CDR1 SGHTA and CDR2 FQGNSA. The CDR3 length is 18 residues. V lost 5 bases to trimming and J lost 0 bases; unmatched junction nucleotides: 8. The CDR3 here is CASSPRGLAGTSTDTQYF. The CDR3 DNA reads TGTGCCAGCAGCCCTAGGGGACTAGCGGGGACTAGCACAGATACGCAGTATTTT.

This clone was observed a handful of times. The chain couples TRBV11-3 to TRBJ2-3; D remains unclear. The CDR3 runs to 14 residues. Trimming pared 8 bases from V and 4 bases from J, leaving 16 bases between. CDR1 and CDR2 from the germline V gene are SGHNT and YENEEA. For the CDR3, the DNA is TGTGCCAGCTCCGGGCCGCCGAGGCCAGATACGCAGTATTTT. This sequence encodes CASSGPPRPDTQYF.

The chain couples TRBV9 to TRBJ1-4; D gene ambiguous. The CDR3 has 14 residues. Germline V gene lookup returns CDR1 SGDLS and CDR2 YYNGEE. Trimming left V 3 bases short and J 0 bases short, with 6 bases between. CDR3 sequence (DNA): TGTGCCAGCAGCGCCTTTGCAACTAATGAAAAACTGTTTTTT. It translates to CASSAFATNEKLFF.